This T cell receptor beta chain originates from a study of CD8+CD57+ T cells in acquired aplastic anemia. Study background: CD4+ and CD8+ cells, once sorted, gave DNA averaging approximately 3 ug.

This CDR3 contains 14 residues. The germline CDR1 and CDR2 sequences are SNHLY and FYNNEI. The V end lost 6 bases, the J end lost 0 bases, and 11 bases lay between the germline ends. As regards this clonotype: Its antigen is still unknown.

All sequencing subjects had displayed CD8+CD57+ cell expansion on flow cytometry. Severe acquired aplastic anemia was present in all patients. General study findings and limits: CD8+ Simpson's diversity showed no significant patient-control difference.

Template material for TCR beta VDJ and CDR3 profiling consisted of genomic DNA. From the reads, TCRdb called clonotypes with MiXCR, one entry per CDR3 protein. The data hold about 180,000 distinct CDR3 sequences, with around 50% observed a single time. Input material: sorted CD4+, CD8+, or CD8+CD57+ T cells (not recorded which) from PBMCs. The chain joins TRBV2 to TRBJ1-1; the D is unclear. The source of this sequence is a human donor with aplastic anemia. The CDR3, as DNA: TGTGCCAGCAGATTGGAGAGAATGAACACTGAAGCTTTCTTT. This codes for CASRLERMNTEAFF. Complete variable domain (other parts from reference TRBV2 and TRBJ1-1): EPEVTQTPSHQVTQMGQEVILRCVPISNHLYFYWYRQILGQKVEFLVSFYNNEISEKSEIFDDQFSVERPDGSNFTLKIRSTKLEDSAMYFCASRLERMNTEAFFGQGTRLTVV.